A selection of T cell receptor beta chains follows, all from one sample in a study of spatial heterogeneity in lung cancer. From the 5' RACE reads, TCRdb called clonotypes with MiXCR, one entry per CDR3 protein. The sample holds about 38,000 distinct CDR3 sequences, less than 6.5% seen once. Sequencing used PBMCs, obtained at surgery. Receptor source: a female donor with early-stage non-small cell lung cancer. CDR3s include the opening cysteine and the closing phenylalanine or tryptophan. The D gene is left open where the match is weak. Some rows mark clone size as missing; the rest say once, few, many or name a class of expanded clone.

TRBV9,TRBJ2-3,TRBD1,many,CASSGRDRSVNTQYF,TGTGCCAGCAGCGGACGGGACAGGTCGGTGAATACGCAGTATTTT
TRBV7-7,TRBJ2-3,-,-,CASSLATTDTQYF,TGTGCTAGCAGCTTAGCGACGACAGATACGCAGTATTTT
TRBV29-1,TRBJ1-2,-,many,CSVRLGGVRSYTF,TGCAGCGTTCGATTAGGCGGGGTGAGGAGCTACACCTTC
TRBV18,TRBJ2-3,TRBD1,many,CASSPPGQGIGADTQYF,TGTGCCAGCTCACCCCCCGGACAGGGGATAGGCGCAGATACGCAGTATTTT
TRBV12-3/TRBV12-4,TRBJ2-3,-,many,CASSLYSQDTQYF,TGTGCCAGCAGTCTTTACAGTCAAGATACGCAGTATTTT
TRBV7-2,TRBJ2-4,TRBD1,many,CASRQTGENIQYF,TGTGCCAGCAGACAAACAGGGGAGAACATTCAGTACTTC
TRBV10-3,TRBJ2-5,TRBD1,many,CAINPGQGARETQYF,TGTGCCATCAATCCGGGACAGGGGGCTCGAGAGACCCAGTACTTC
TRBV2,TRBJ2-1,TRBD1,-,CASLPGQYNEQFF,TGTGCCAGCCTCCCGGGACAGTACAATGAGCAGTTCTTC
TRBV7-6,TRBJ2-7,TRBD2,-,CASSPTVTWTSGVPEQYF,TGTGCCAGCAGCCCTACTGTAACCTGGACTAGCGGGGTACCCGAGCAGTACTTC
TRBV5-1,TRBJ2-3,-,-,CASSGGTSYTDTQYF,TGCGCCAGCAGCGGCGGGACTTCTTACACAGATACGCAGTATTTT
TRBV2,TRBJ1-1,-,many,CASRDTGPWNTEAFF,TGTGCCAGCAGGGATACAGGGCCCTGGAACACTGAAGCTTTCTTT
TRBV5-1,TRBJ2-3,-,many,CASSLVAGAQVTDTQYF,TGCGCCAGCAGCTTGGTGGCGGGGGCCCAGGTCACAGATACGCAGTATTTT
TRBV12-3/TRBV12-4,TRBJ1-5,-,many,CASGGGESNQPQHF,TGTGCCAGCGGTGGGGGGGAAAGCAATCAGCCCCAGCATTTT
TRBV20-1,TRBJ2-4,TRBD1,many,CSAGGGTGVNIQYF,TGCAGTGCCGGCGGGGGGACAGGGGTAAACATTCAGTACTTC
TRBV2,TRBJ1-2,-,-,CASIQGGDYGYTF,TGTGCCAGCATCCAGGGCGGAGACTATGGCTACACCTTC
TRBV30,TRBJ1-2,TRBD1,many,CAWRMGGETGRLGGYTF,TGTGCCTGGAGAATGGGGGGCGAGACAGGGAGACTAGGTGGCTACACCTTC
TRBV7-6,TRBJ1-4,-,many,CASSLGSAATNEKLFF,TGTGCCAGCAGTCTAGGATCGGCTGCAACTAATGAAAAACTGTTTTTT
TRBV15,TRBJ2-1,-,many,CATSRRGGRVPSSYNEQFF,TGTGCCACCAGCAGGCGGGGCGGCAGGGTCCCGAGCTCCTACAATGAGCAGTTCTTC
TRBV2,TRBJ2-7,-,many,CASRQVYEQYF,TGTGCCAGCAGACAGGTCTACGAGCAGTACTTC
TRBV5-1,TRBJ1-4,TRBD1,many,CASSATSPGDSHGGKLFF,TGCGCCAGCAGCGCAACCTCCCCGGGGGACAGCCATGGGGGAAAACTGTTTTTT